The following is a TCR beta chain sequence with its context. The target antigen is unknown. The sample belongs to a study of cytotoxic CD8 clonotypes in ibrutinib-treated CLL. The source of approximately 2 micrograms of genomic DNA for TCR beta libraries was cryopreserved PBMCs. Study-wide results and limits: Baseline levels were approached again at progression, after clonality had risen at ibrutinib response.

Trimming pared 1 base from V and 5 bases from J, leaving 12 bases between. The CDR3 has 15 residues. The germline V gene has CDR1 SEHNR and CDR2 FQNEAQ (reference sequence). TCRdb's table, derived via immunoSEQ multiplex PCR, lists solely in-frame clones and lacks some. The sample holds approximately 12,000 clones; 62% are singletons and the top ten take 25%. The rearrangement links TRBV7-9 to TRBJ1-5; D call uncertain. The starting material was PBMCs, obtained before ibrutinib treatment. The TCR sequence derives from a human donor with chronic lymphocytic leukemia. The CDR3 sequence: CASSLGSSGYQPQHF. The CDR3 bases are TGTGCCAGCAGCTTAGGGTCTTCGGGGTATCAGCCCCAGCATTTT.